This entry lists 25 T cell receptor beta chains sequenced from one sample in a study of blood T cell repertoires in COVID-19. Generated by immunoSEQ multiplex PCR, the TCRdb table keeps only in-frame clones and is missing some. The table lists 200,000 to 250,000 clones, 80% of them singletons. Material: peripheral blood. Source of these receptors: a human donor in a cohort sampled during active COVID-19.

V and J are TRBV10-3 and TRBJ2-7, with D perhaps matching TRBD1 (5 bases). Per germline, CDR1 ENHRY and CDR2 SYGVKD. Trimming pared 0 bases from V and 3 bases from J, leaving 12 bases between. This CDR3 has 15 amino acids. DNA for the CDR3: TGTGCCATCAGTGAGTCGGGGCAGGGCGGCTACGAGCAGTACTTC. The encoded protein is CAISESGQGGYEQYF.

Comment on this clone: The same CDR3 can be traced to other DNA sequences in this sample. The chain couples TRBV2 to TRBJ2-7, with TRBD1 as a possible D gene (7 bases). The CDR3 is 14 amino acids. Germline V lookup: CDR1 SNHLY, CDR2 FYNNEI. V lost 3 bases and J lost 4, with 13 bases in between. The CDR3 nucleotides are TGTGCCAGCAGTGATTGGGCAGGGGGGTACGAGCAGTACTTC. This codes for CASSDWAGGYEQYF.

V is TRBV6-4 and J is TRBJ2-1; 8 bases match TRBD2. The germline V gene has CDR1 MRHNA and CDR2 SNTAGT. The CDR3 sequence is 15 residues long. J was trimmed by 3 bases and V by 2 bases; bases with no gene match: 3. This CDR3 is CASSDGAGVYNEQFF. The CDR3 DNA is TGTGCCAGCAGTGACGGAGCGGGAGTCTACAATGAGCAGTTCTTC.

This CDR3 is CASSARQGVWERERNNEQFF. CDR3 DNA: TGCGCCAGCAGCGCCCGGCAGGGGGTTTGGGAGCGGGAGAGGAACAATGAGCAGTTCTTC. The rearrangement joins TRBV5-1 to TRBJ2-1; a weak D match, TRBD2 (8 bases). Deletions cut 4 bases from V and 5 bases from J, with 31 bases between. Looked up from germline, CDR1 is SGHRS and CDR2 is YFSETQ. CDR3 length equals 20 residues.

Notes on this clone: The same CDR3 can be traced to other DNA sequences in this sample. As DNA, the CDR3 is TGTGCCAGCAGCTTAGTGATAGCCAATGAGCAGTTCTTC. Translation: CASSLVIANEQFF. This chain connects TRBV7-2 to TRBJ2-1; D remains unclear. The germline CDR1 and CDR2 sequences are SGHTA and FQGNSA. The CDR3 covers 13 residues. The germline V and J ends were trimmed by 1 base and 6 bases, with 7 bases remaining between them.

The chain carries TRBV5-1 and TRBJ1-2; D ambiguous. The germline V gene encodes CDR1 SGHRS and CDR2 YFSETQ. Between the trimmed V and J ends, which lost 0 bases and 4 bases, there was a span of 10 bases. The CDR3 contains 14 residues. Here the CDR3 DNA reads TGCGCCAGCAGCTTGGACCCAGGAGGCTATGGCTACACCTTC. Translation: CASSLDPGGYGYTF.

The V gene is TRBV28, the J gene TRBJ1-2; D unresolved. V lost 2 bases and J 5 bases, leaving 9 bases between the germline ends. Germline CDR1 MDHEN, CDR2 SYDVKM. The CDR3 length is 13 residues. The DNA for the CDR3 is TGTGCCAGCAGTTTAAATTCTGTATATGGCTACACCTTC. Protein product: CASSLNSVYGYTF.

The chain links TRBV6-2 or TRBV6-3 to TRBJ1-5; 11 bases align to TRBD1. The V segment lost 5 bases and the J segment 1 base; nucleotides outside the gene matches: 10. The length of the CDR3 is 18 residues. The V gene's germline CDR1 is MNHEY and CDR2 SVGEGT. Here the CDR3 reads CASSHPMGTGGSNQPQHF. The CDR3 nucleotides read TGTGCCAGCAGTCACCCTATGGGGACAGGGGGAAGCAATCAGCCCCAGCATTTT.

Worth noting for this clone: Sequence at one end of the junction differs from germline and may be a read error. The J gene is TRBJ2-7, the V gene TRBV12-3 or TRBV12-4; 10 bases are shared with TRBD1. The CDR3 is 13 residues long. In nucleotides, the CDR3 is TGTGCCAGCGGGAGGGACAGGGGCTGGTTCAGGGACTTC. Its protein product is CASGRDRGWFRDF.

The genes are TRBV7-2 and TRBJ1-1; no reliable D call. The ends were cut back, 1 base at V and 0 bases at J, with 6 bases in the middle. Germline V gene sequence: CDR1 SGHTA, CDR2 FQGNSA. This CDR3 has 14 amino acids. In DNA, the CDR3 is TGTGCCAGCAGCTTAGTGCGGGTGAACACTGAAGCTTTCTTT. It specifies CASSLVRVNTEAFF. Full variable domain (missing parts from reference TRBV7-2 and TRBJ1-1): GAGVSQSPSNKVTEKGKDVELRCDPISGHTALYWYRQSLGQGLEFLIYFQGNSAPDKSGLPSDRFSAERTGGSVSTLTIQRTQQEDSAVYLCASSLVRVNTEAFFGQGTRLTVV.

This clone has only one observation. CDR3 bases: TGTGCCAGCAGCTTATTCCCGGGGGGGAACAATGAGCAGTTCTTC. Its protein product is CASSLFPGGNNEQFF. This chain uses TRBV7-3 with TRBJ2-1, with 8 bases matching TRBD2. This CDR3 comprises 15 residues. The V and J ends lost 2 bases and 5 bases, in that order; junction bases with no gene match: 5. Germline V gene sequence: CDR1 SGHTA, CDR2 FQGTGA. The full variable domain, its missing parts supplied by reference TRBV7-3 and TRBJ2-1, is GAGVSQTPSNKVTEKGKYVELRCDPISGHTALYWYRQSLGQGPEFLIYFQGTGAADDSGLPNDRFFAVRPEGSVSTLKIQRTERGDSAVYLCASSLFPGGNNEQFFGPGTRLTVL.

The V call is TRBV24-1, the J call TRBJ2-2, with TRBD1 as a possible D gene (5 bases). V was pared by 7 bases and J by 3 bases, with 11 bases between. The CDR3 loop spans 14 amino acids. Germline V gene sequence: CDR1 KGHDR, CDR2 SFDVKD. CDR3 nucleotide sequence: TGTGCCACCAGGAAGGGGCCGGACACCGGGGAGCTGTTTTTT. Protein product: CATRKGPDTGELFF.

The rearrangement links TRBV29-1 to TRBJ1-2; no clear D gene. The CDR3 has 11 amino acids. Trimming cost V 6 bases and J 4 bases, with 9 bases left between them. Germline values: CDR1 SQVTM, CDR2 ANQGSEA. The CDR3 coding sequence is TGCAGCGTCTCCCGGGGCTATGGCTACACCTTC. Its translation: CSVSRGYGYTF. Filled out from reference TRBV29-1 and TRBJ1-2, the complete variable domain reads SAVISQKPSRDICQRGTSLTIQCQVDSQVTMMFWYRQQPGQSLTLIATANQGSEATYESGFVIDKFPISRPNLTFSTLTVSNMSPEDSSIYLCSVSRGYGYTFGSGTRLTVV.

This chain links TRBV4-1 with TRBJ2-7; 14 positions match TRBD2. The CDR3 length is 17 residues. Germline V lookup: CDR1 MGHRA, CDR2 YSYEKL. J gave up 3 bases and V 1 base, and 5 bases lay outside the gene matches. The CDR3 nucleotides read TGCGCCAGCAGCCAAGGAGGGACTAGCGGGAGTCTCTACGAGCAGTACTTC. This encodes CASSQGGTSGSLYEQYF.

V usage is TRBV19 and J usage is TRBJ1-5, with D maybe TRBD1 (5 bases). V gave up 7 bases and J gave up 1 base, with 5 bases separating them. The CDR3 spans 12 residues. In germline, CDR1 is LNHDA, CDR2 SQIVND (reference sequence). The CDR3 is CASNRSNQPQHF. The CDR3 bases are TGTGCCAGTAACAGGAGCAATCAGCCCCAGCATTTT.

The chain joins TRBV29-1 to TRBJ2-7, with D tentatively TRBD2 (5 bases). With 2 bases removed from V and 7 bases from J, the gap between germline ends came to 12 bases. Per germline, CDR1 SQVTM and CDR2 ANQGSEA. This CDR3 comprises 12 residues. CDR3 coding DNA: TGCAGCGTTGAATTCTCTCCGGGGGAGCAGTACTTC. It specifies CSVEFSPGEQYF.

The chain is built from TRBV10-2 and TRBJ1-2, with TRBD1 as a possible D gene (5 bases). V gave up 8 bases and J gave up 6 bases, with 16 bases separating them. CDR1 is WSHSY, CDR2 SAAADI, per germline. The CDR3 length is 13 residues. The CDR3 nucleotides are TGCGCCAGCTCTAACAGGCGACGGGATGGCTACACCTTC. Translating gives CASSNRRRDGYTF.

The chain couples TRBV2 to TRBJ1-3, with a possible D match to TRBD1 (6 bases). Germline V gives CDR1 SNHLY, CDR2 FYNNEI. There are 15 residues in the CDR3. V was cut by 4 bases and J by 4 bases, with 14 bases left in between. Here the CDR3 reads CASSVYPGTGNTIYF. The CDR3 DNA reads as TGTGCCAGCAGTGTTTACCCCGGGACAGGAAACACCATATATTTT.

The J gene is TRBJ2-7, the V gene TRBV19; D is perhaps TRBD1 (6 bases). V lost 4 bases, J lost 3 bases, and 10 bases lay in between. The CDR3 extends over 13 amino acids. Germline V gives CDR1 LNHDA, CDR2 SQIVND (reference sequence). CDR3 coding DNA: TGTGCCAGTAGTACGGGACAACACTACGAGCAGTACTTC. Translation: CASSTGQHYEQYF.

J is TRBJ1-3 and V is TRBV4-3; D is unclear. V was pared by 0 bases and J by 4 bases, with 10 bases between. Germline loops: CDR1 LGHNA, CDR2 YSLEER. The CDR3 runs 15 residues. The CDR3 sequence: CASSQEPGSGNTIYF. The CDR3, as DNA: TGCGCCAGCAGCCAAGAGCCGGGTTCAGGAAACACCATATATTTT.

V and J are TRBV18 and TRBJ1-6, with D possibly matching TRBD1 (5 bases). Germline V gene lookup returns CDR1 KGHSH and CDR2 LQKENI. This CDR3 has 15 residues. Between the trimmed V and J ends, which lost 3 bases and 8 bases, there was a span of 14 bases. Here the CDR3 DNA reads TGTGCCAGCTCACCTCAGGGACGGGGGGATTCACCCCTCCACTTT. Translated, it gives CASSPQGRGDSPLHF.

The chain recombines TRBV6-6 with TRBJ2-1; TRBD2 might be the D (6 bases). This CDR3 region has 12 residues. Germline loops: CDR1 MNHNY, CDR2 SVGAGI (reference sequence). The V gene lost 7 bases and the J gene lost 3 bases, with 7 bases spanning the gap. In nucleotides, the CDR3 is TGTGCCAGCATGGGAGGCTACAATGAGCAGTTCTTC. Translation gives CASMGGYNEQFF.

J is TRBJ1-2 and V is TRBV29-1; 9 positions match TRBD1. Germline V lookup: CDR1 SQVTM, CDR2 ANQGSEA. Germline trimming cut 4 bases from V and 8 bases from J; bases unmatched to any gene: 14. This CDR3 is 15 amino acids long. CDR3 nucleotides: TGCAGCGTTGTCGGGACAGGGCAATACTATGGGGGCTACACCTTC. Encoded protein: CSVVGTGQYYGGYTF.

V gene TRBV19 combines with J gene TRBJ2-5; 10 bases map to TRBD2. The CDR3 length is 16 residues. The germline V gene encodes CDR1 LNHDA and CDR2 SQIVND (reference sequence). Unmatched junction bases numbered 7, after V lost 1 base and J lost 5 bases. The CDR3 sequence: CASSIAPSGSLETQYF. The CDR3 nucleotides read TGTGCCAGTAGTATAGCACCTAGCGGGAGTTTGGAGACCCAGTACTTC.

The chain combines TRBV5-1 with TRBJ1-4, with 7 bases lining up with TRBD1. CDR1 is SGHRS and CDR2 is YFSETQ in the germline V gene. J lost 0 bases, V lost 7 bases, and 3 bases had no gene match. CDR3 size: 14 residues. As DNA, the CDR3 is TGCGCCAGCCGTAGGGGGCCAACTAATGAAAAACTGTTTTTT. Protein product: CASRRGPTNEKLFF.